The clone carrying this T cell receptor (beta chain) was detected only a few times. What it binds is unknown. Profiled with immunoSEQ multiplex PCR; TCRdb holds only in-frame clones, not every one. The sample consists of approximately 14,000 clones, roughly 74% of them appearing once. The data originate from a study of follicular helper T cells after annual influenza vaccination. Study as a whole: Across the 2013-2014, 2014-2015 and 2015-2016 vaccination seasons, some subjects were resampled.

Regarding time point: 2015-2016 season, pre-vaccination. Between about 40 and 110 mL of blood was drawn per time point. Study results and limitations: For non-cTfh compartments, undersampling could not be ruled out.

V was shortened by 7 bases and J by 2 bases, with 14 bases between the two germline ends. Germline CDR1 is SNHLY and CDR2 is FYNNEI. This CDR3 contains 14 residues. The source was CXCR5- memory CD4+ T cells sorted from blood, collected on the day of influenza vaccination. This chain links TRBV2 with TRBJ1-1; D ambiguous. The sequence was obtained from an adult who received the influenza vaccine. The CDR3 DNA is TGTGCCAGCAACCCTCCGAAGGGTAACACTGAAGCTTTCTTT. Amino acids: CASNPPKGNTEAFF.